The rows below give T cell receptor beta chains drawn from one sample of a study of T cells after somatic rescue of genetic block. TCRdb keeps only in-frame clones here, not all; method: immunoSEQ multiplex PCR. The data contain tens of thousands of clones, 85% to 95% of them seen just once; the ten biggest clones take up 2.5% to 3.5%. Input material: peripheral blood mononuclear cells (PBMCs). The source of these receptors is a man between 40 and 49 years old. Both conserved end residues are part of each CDR3. A D gene is named only where the DNA matches it firmly. Size tells how often a clone was seen (once, few, many) or the class of an expanded clone, and some rows leave it out.

V: TRBV7-9
size: NA
D: TRBD2
J: TRBJ2-1
CDR3: CASSLLAGGGNEQFF
DNA: TGTGCCAGCAGCTTACTAGCGGGAGGAGGCAATGAGCAGTTCTTC

V: TRBV14
size: NA
D: NA
J: TRBJ1-1
CDR3: CASSRAGINMNTEAFF
DNA: TGTGCCAGCAGCCGGGCCGGGATTAATATGAACACTGAAGCTTTCTTT

V: TRBV7-9
size: NA
D: NA
J: TRBJ2-3
CDR3: CASSLTPTDTSTDTQYF
DNA: TGTGCCAGCAGCTTAACACCCACGGACACCAGCACAGATACGCAGTATTTT

V: TRBV7-9
size: NA
D: TRBD2
J: TRBJ2-6
CDR3: CASSFSVVAGASGANVLTF
DNA: TGTGCCAGCAGCTTTAGTGTAGTAGCGGGAGCCTCTGGGGCCAACGTCCTGACTTTC

V: TRBV2
size: NA
D: NA
J: TRBJ1-5
CDR3: CASSAGENQPQHF
DNA: TGTGCCAGCAGTGCAGGGGAGAATCAGCCCCAGCATTTT

V: TRBV6-6
size: NA
D: TRBD1
J: TRBJ1-3
CDR3: CAGGQGDSGNTIYF
DNA: TGTGCGGGAGGACAGGGCGACTCTGGAAACACCATATATTTT

V: TRBV28
size: NA
D: NA
J: TRBJ1-1
CDR3: CASSPNGYMNTEAFF
DNA: TGTGCCAGCAGCCCCAACGGGTATATGAACACTGAAGCTTTCTTT

V: TRBV25-1
size: NA
D: TRBD1
J: TRBJ1-4
CDR3: CASSGLGQGATNEKLFF
DNA: TGTGCCAGCAGTGGGTTGGGACAGGGGGCAACTAATGAAAAACTGTTTTTT

V: TRBV9
size: NA
D: NA
J: TRBJ2-5
CDR3: CASSVESLSPGTQYF
DNA: TGTGCCAGCAGCGTAGAGTCCCTCTCACCGGGGACCCAGTACTTC

V: TRBV18
size: few
D: NA
J: TRBJ1-5
CDR3: CASSPDANQPQHF
DNA: TGTGCCAGCTCACCAGATGCGAATCAGCCCCAGCATTTT

V: TRBV7-8
size: NA
D: NA
J: TRBJ1-6
CDR3: CASSLGESYNSPLHF
DNA: TGTGCCAGCAGCTTAGGGGAGTCCTATAATTCACCCCTCCACTTT

V: TRBV18
size: NA
D: NA
J: TRBJ1-2
CDR3: CASSPRDSRDGYTF
DNA: TGTGCCAGCTCACCCAGAGACAGTCGGGATGGCTACACCTTC

V: TRBV4-3
size: NA
D: NA
J: TRBJ2-5
CDR3: CASSQEGASPQYF
DNA: TGCGCCAGCAGCCAAGAGGGGGCTAGCCCACAGTACTTC

V: TRBV5-6
size: NA
D: NA
J: TRBJ2-7
CDR3: CASSALGDRVNEQYF
DNA: TGTGCCAGCAGCGCCTTGGGTGATCGGGTCAACGAGCAGTACTTC

V: TRBV28
size: NA
D: NA
J: TRBJ2-5
CDR3: CASIGPPRGAPQETQYF
DNA: TGTGCCAGCATCGGCCCCCCGCGGGGTGCCCCCCAAGAGACCCAGTACTTC

V: TRBV7-8
size: NA
D: TRBD1
J: TRBJ2-4
CDR3: CASSSGQPLAKNIQYF
DNA: TGTGCCAGCAGCTCGGGACAGCCTCTAGCCAAAAACATTCAGTACTTC

V: TRBV19
size: NA
D: NA
J: TRBJ1-2
CDR3: CASSIPRYGYTF
DNA: TGTGCCAGTAGTATACCACGTTATGGCTACACCTTC

V: TRBV2
size: NA
D: TRBD1
J: TRBJ2-1
CDR3: CASSSGQGMPEQFF
DNA: TGTGCCAGCAGTAGTGGACAGGGGATGCCTGAGCAGTTCTTC

V: TRBV11-2
size: NA
D: TRBD2
J: TRBJ2-1
CDR3: CASSPSGGYNEQFF
DNA: TGTGCCAGCAGCCCGAGCGGGGGCTACAATGAGCAGTTCTTC

V: TRBV5-1
size: NA
D: TRBD2
J: TRBJ2-5
CDR3: CASSPGATSGQETQYF
DNA: TGCGCCAGCAGCCCCGGGGCAACTAGCGGCCAAGAGACCCAGTACTTC

V: TRBV28
size: NA
D: NA
J: TRBJ2-7
CDR3: CASREGGESYEQYF
DNA: TGTGCCAGCAGAGAAGGGGGGGAATCCTACGAGCAGTACTTC

V: TRBV10-1
size: NA
D: NA
J: TRBJ2-5
CDR3: CASSPNLQETQYF
DNA: TGCGCCAGCAGTCCTAACCTCCAAGAGACCCAGTACTTC